This entry describes one T cell receptor beta chain. The antigen is not known. This specimen belongs to a study of beta chain features in type 1 diabetes. Notes on the study in general: People with Type 1 diabetes carried modestly yet significantly shorter TCRB CDR3s in all four CD4+ subsets.

The whole isolated RNA underwent reverse transcription, so sequencing captured expressed TCRB transcripts. Sequencing used immunoSEQ multiplex PCR; TCRdb keeps in-frame clones, though not all of them. The table records 300,000 or so clones, about a tenth of them present only once. The CDR3 length is 14 residues. Germline V gene data show CDR1 as SGHRS and CDR2 as YFSETQ. The junction had 6 bases not matched to a gene; V was cut back by 5 bases and J by 7 bases. The sequenced sample was central memory CD4+ T cells from blood. The clonotype comes from a man aged 25 to 45 with type 1 diabetes. V and J are TRBV5-1 and TRBJ1-6, with 7 positions matching TRBD1. The CDR3 DNA sequence: TGCGCCAGCAGAGCCGGGACAGCCAATTCACCCCTCCACTTT. Its protein is CASRAGTANSPLHF.